The 7 T cell receptor beta chains below come from one sample, sequenced in a study of blood T cell repertoires in COVID-19. The assay was immunoSEQ multiplex PCR, and TCRdb's table has in-frame clones only and misses some. Here the sample spans a few hundred thousand clones, about nine tenths being singletons. Sequencing input: PBMCs or T cells enriched from blood (not recorded which). These receptors all stem from a woman aged 40 to 50 who had recovered from COVID-19.

The chain carries TRBV3-1 (or the pseudogene TRBV3-2) and TRBJ2-5; the match to TRBD2 covers 9 bases. Trimming removed 0 bases from V and 2 bases from J; junction bases left unmatched: 7. The germline CDR1 and CDR2 sequences are LGHDT and YNNKEL (reference sequence). The CDR3 length is 17 residues. In nucleotides, the CDR3 is TGTGCCAGCAGCCAAGAGGATCTAGCGGGGAGTCAAGAGACCCAGTACTTC. It encodes CASSQEDLAGSQETQYF.

The rearrangement links TRBV20-1 to TRBJ2-7; 14 nucleotides align to TRBD2. The V segment lost 4 bases and the J segment 8 bases; nucleotides outside the gene matches: 10. Germline V gene sequence: CDR1 DFQATT, CDR2 SNEGSKA (reference sequence). This CDR3 spans 15 amino acids. The CDR3 nucleotides read TGCAGTGCTACTGACCCGACTAGCGGGGGGGAAAAGCAGTACTTC. The encoded protein is CSATDPTSGGEKQYF.

This chain joins TRBV2 and TRBJ1-1; D call uncertain. From germline, CDR1 is SNHLY and CDR2 FYNNEI. This CDR3 comprises 14 residues. V lost 1 base and J lost 5, with 11 bases in between. Here the CDR3 reads CASSEVLRGTEAFF. The CDR3 DNA reads as TGTGCCAGCAGTGAAGTTCTCCGAGGAACTGAAGCTTTCTTT. Full variable domain (rest looked up from reference TRBV2 and TRBJ1-1): EPEVTQTPSHQVTQMGQEVILRCVPISNHLYFYWYRQILGQKVEFLVSFYNNEISEKSEIFDDQFSVERPDGSNFTLKIRSTKLEDSAMYFCASSEVLRGTEAFFGQGTRLTVV.

The J gene is TRBJ2-6, the V gene TRBV4-1; 10 nucleotides agree with TRBD2. This CDR3 spans 19 amino acids. V dropped 3 bases and J dropped 0; count of bases not matched to a gene: 8. The V gene's germline CDR1 is MGHRA and CDR2 YSYEKL. This chain's CDR3 is CASSQIGLADRSGANVLTF. The CDR3 nucleotides read TGCGCCAGCAGCCAGATTGGACTAGCGGATCGCTCTGGGGCCAACGTCCTGACTTTC.

This chain links TRBV3-1 (or the pseudogene TRBV3-2) with TRBJ2-5, with unresolved D. V lost 1 base to trimming and J lost 6 bases, with 3 bases between them. Germline CDR1 and CDR2: LGHDT and YNNKEL (reference sequence). The CDR3 runs 11 residues. In nucleotides, the CDR3 is TGTGCCAGCAGCCAAGTAAAGACCCAGTACTTC. It yields the protein CASSQVKTQYF.

The chain couples TRBV6-2 or TRBV6-3 to TRBJ1-2; the D gene is possibly TRBD1 (5 bases). The CDR3 is made up of 14 amino acids. Trimming took 4 bases from V and 7 from J, leaving 16 bases between them. Germline CDR1 reads MNHEY; CDR2 reads SVGEGT. In nucleotides, the CDR3 is TGTGCCAGCAGTTTGGACGGACAAGTGGGTGGCTACACCTTC. Its translation: CASSLDGQVGGYTF.

The genes are TRBV28 and TRBJ1-6; the D is unclear. The CDR3 totals 13 residues. Looked up from germline, CDR1 is MDHEN and CDR2 is SYDVKM. Trimming pared 8 bases from V and 3 bases from J, leaving 8 bases between. The chain's CDR3 is CASGRDYNSPLHF. In DNA, the CDR3 is TGTGCCAGCGGCCGGGACTATAATTCACCCCTCCACTTT.